What follows describes a single TCR beta chain. This sample is part of a study of blood T cell repertoires in COVID-19. Study-level information: The analysed material was cDNA or gDNA that came from T cells, B-cell-depleted T cells, or PBMCs.

The CDR3 is 14 residues long. The V gene's germline CDR1 is MDHEN and CDR2 SYDVKM. The V segment lost 6 bases and the J segment 5 bases; nucleotides outside the gene matches: 9. In the authors' workflow: Reference gene primers were amplified, and this amplification served to estimate nucleated cell counts. Assay used: immunoSEQ multiplex PCR; TCRdb lists only in-frame clones, some missing. The V and J calls and the clone size are those of that table, but D and trimming were determined from the DNA. The sample lists a few hundred thousand clones, approximately 84% occurring once. The source is a woman in her 30s who had recovered from COVID-19. The chain links TRBV28 to TRBJ1-2; TRBD1 matches at 7 bases. The specimen was peripheral blood. CDR3 sequence (DNA): TGTGCCAGCAGAGAACCGGGACAGATTTATGGCTACACCTTC. Protein: CASREPGQIYGYTF.